The present TCR beta chain was sequenced within a study of regulatory T cells in long-lasting Graves disease. Libraries of TCR beta came from iRepertoire HTBI primers plus Arm-PCR of CDR3 regions. MiXCR was run by TCRdb on the multiplex PCR reads, yielding one entry per CDR3 protein. The sample has hundreds of thousands of distinct CDR3 sequences, 25% to 35% seen once. Time point of the sample: persistent/refractory GD, antithyroid drugs over 5 years with positive TRAb. Isolated PBMC RNA provided the starting material for the TCR library. This clonotype was recorded at least ten times. The CDR3 has 14 amino acids. Trimming removed 5 bases from V and 3 bases from J; junction bases left unmatched: 1. CDR1 SGHAT and CDR2 FQNNGV come from the germline V gene.

The J gene is TRBJ2-5, the V gene TRBV11-2, with TRBD2 identical over 12 bases. The sample in question was peripheral blood mononuclear cells (PBMCs), obtained when the disease was refractory, from a patient treated with antithyroid drugs. This TCR came from a female donor with Graves disease. The DNA of the CDR3 is TGTGCCAGCAGCCGACTAGCGGGAGAAGAGACCCAGTACTTC. It translates to CASSRLAGEETQYF.